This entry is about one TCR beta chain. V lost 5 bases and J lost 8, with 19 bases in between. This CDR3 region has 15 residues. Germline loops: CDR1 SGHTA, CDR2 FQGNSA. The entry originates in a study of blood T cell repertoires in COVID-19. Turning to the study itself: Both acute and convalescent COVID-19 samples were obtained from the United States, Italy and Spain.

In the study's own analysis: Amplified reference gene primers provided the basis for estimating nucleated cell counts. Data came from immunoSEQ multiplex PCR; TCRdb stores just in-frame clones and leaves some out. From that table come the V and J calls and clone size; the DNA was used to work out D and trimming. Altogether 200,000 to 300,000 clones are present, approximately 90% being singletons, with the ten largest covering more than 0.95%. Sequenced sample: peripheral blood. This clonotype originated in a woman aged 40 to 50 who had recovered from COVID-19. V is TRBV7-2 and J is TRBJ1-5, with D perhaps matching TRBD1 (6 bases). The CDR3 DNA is TGTGCCAGCAGCACACAGGGTTCTCCCATCGAGCCCCAGCATTTT. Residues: CASSTQGSPIEPQHF.